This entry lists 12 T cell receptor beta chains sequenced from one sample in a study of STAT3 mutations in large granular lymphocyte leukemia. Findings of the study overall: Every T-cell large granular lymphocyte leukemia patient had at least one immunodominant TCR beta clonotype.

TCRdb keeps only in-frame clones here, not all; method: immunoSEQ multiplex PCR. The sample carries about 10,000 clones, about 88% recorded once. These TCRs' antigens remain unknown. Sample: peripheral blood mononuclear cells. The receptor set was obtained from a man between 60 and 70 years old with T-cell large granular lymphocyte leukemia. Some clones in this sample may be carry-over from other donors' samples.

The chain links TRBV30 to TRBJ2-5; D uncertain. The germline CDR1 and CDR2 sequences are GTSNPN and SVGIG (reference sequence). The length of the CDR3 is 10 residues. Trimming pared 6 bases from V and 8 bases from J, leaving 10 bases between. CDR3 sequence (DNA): TGTGCCTGCATTAGTAATACCCAGTACTTC. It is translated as CACISNTQYF.

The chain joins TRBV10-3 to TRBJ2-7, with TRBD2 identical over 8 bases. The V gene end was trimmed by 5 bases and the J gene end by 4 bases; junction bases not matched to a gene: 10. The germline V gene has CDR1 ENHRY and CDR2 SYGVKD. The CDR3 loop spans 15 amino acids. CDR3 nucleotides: TGTGCCATCAGTTGGAGCGGGAGTCGATATTACGAGCAGTACTTC. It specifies CAISWSGSRYYEQYF.

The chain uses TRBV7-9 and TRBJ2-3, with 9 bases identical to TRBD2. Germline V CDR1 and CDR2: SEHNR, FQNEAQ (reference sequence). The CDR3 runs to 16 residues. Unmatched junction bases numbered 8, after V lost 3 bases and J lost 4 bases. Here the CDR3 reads CASSFTGGRGPDTQYF. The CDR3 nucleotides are TGTGCCAGCAGCTTTACAGGCGGGAGGGGTCCAGATACGCAGTATTTT.

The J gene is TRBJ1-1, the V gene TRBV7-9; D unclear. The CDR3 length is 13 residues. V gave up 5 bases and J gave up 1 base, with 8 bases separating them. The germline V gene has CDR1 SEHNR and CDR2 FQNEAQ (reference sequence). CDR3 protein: CASSAQENTEAFF. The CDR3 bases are TGTGCCAGCAGCGCGCAGGAGAACACTGAAGCTTTCTTT. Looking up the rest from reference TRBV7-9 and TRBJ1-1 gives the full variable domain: DTGVSQNPRHKITKRGQNVTFRCDPISEHNRLYWYRQTLGQGPEFLTYFQNEAQLEKSRLLSDRFSAERPKGSFSTLEIQRTEQGDSAMYLCASSAQENTEAFFGQGTRLTVV.

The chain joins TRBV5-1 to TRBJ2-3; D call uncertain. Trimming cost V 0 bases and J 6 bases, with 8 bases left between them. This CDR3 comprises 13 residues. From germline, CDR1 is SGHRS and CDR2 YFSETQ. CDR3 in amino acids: CASSLGLEDTQYF. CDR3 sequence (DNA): TGCGCCAGCAGCTTGGGGCTAGAGGATACGCAGTATTTT.

CDR3: CASSLASGDQETQYF. The DNA of the CDR3 is TGCGCCAGCAGCTTGGCTAGCGGGGACCAAGAGACCCAGTACTTC. The chain joins TRBV5-1 to TRBJ2-5, with 9 bases fitting TRBD2. The CDR3 contains 15 residues. The ends lost 0 bases at V and 0 bases at J; junction bases unmatched: 0. Germline assignment: CDR1 SGHRS and CDR2 YFSETQ.

CDR3 coding DNA: TGTGCCAGCAGCCAGGACTTTTCCCAAGAGACCCAGTACTTC. It codes for CASSQDFSQETQYF. The chain couples TRBV11-2 to TRBJ2-5; tentative D call: TRBD2 (5 bases). Germline lookup yields CDR1 SGHAT and CDR2 FQNNGV. The V end was cut by 5 bases, the J end by 1 base, with 11 bases between. This CDR3 contains 14 residues.

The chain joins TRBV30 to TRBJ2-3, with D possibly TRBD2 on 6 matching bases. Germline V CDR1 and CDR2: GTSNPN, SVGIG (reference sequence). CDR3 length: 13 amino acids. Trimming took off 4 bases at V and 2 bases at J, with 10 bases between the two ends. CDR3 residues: CAWNRDFTDTQYF. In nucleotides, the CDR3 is TGTGCCTGGAATAGGGACTTCACAGATACGCAGTATTTT.

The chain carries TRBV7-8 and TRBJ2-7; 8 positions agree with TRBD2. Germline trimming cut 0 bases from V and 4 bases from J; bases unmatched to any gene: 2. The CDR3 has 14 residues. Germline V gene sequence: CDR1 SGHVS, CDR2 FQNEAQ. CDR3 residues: CASSLAAGGYEQYF. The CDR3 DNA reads TGTGCCAGCAGCTTAGCGGCGGGGGGATACGAGCAGTACTTC. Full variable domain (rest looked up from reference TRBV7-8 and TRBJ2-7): GAGVSQSPRYKVAKRGQDVALRCDPISGHVSLFWYQQALGQGPEFLTYFQNEAQLDKSGLPSDRFFAERPEGSVSTLKIQRTQQEDSAVYLCASSLAAGGYEQYFGPGTRLTVT.

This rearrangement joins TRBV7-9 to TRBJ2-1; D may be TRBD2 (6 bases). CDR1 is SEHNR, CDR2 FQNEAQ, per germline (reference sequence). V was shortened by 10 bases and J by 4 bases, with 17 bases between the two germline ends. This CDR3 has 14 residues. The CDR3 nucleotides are TGTGCCACCACTAAGGCGGGAAGTTACAATGAGCAGTTCTTC. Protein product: CATTKAGSYNEQFF.

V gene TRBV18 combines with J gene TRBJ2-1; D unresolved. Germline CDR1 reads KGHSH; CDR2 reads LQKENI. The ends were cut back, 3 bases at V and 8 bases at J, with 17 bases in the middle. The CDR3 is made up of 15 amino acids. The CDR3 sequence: CASSPIQELQDEQFF. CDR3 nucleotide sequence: TGTGCCAGCTCACCGATTCAGGAGCTCCAGGATGAGCAGTTCTTC.

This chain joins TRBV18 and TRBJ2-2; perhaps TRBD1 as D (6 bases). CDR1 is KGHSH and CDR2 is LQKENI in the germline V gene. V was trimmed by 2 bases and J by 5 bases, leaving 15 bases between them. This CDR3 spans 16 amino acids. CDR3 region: CASSPITGTLTGELFF. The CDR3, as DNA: TGTGCCAGCTCACCAATAACAGGGACACTAACCGGGGAGCTGTTTTTT.